These 32 T cell receptor beta chains share one sample of origin, sequenced in a study of shared clonotypes between healthy human individuals. The data were produced by immunoSEQ multiplex PCR, yet TCRdb's version contains in-frame clones alone and is incomplete. The table records roughly 2.4 million clones, approximately 95% of them present only once. Sequencing was done on a sample of naive CD4+ T cells sorted from blood. The subset is: CD45RA+ positively selected. These receptors all come from a man between 18 and 29 years old in good health.

There are a few counts of this clone. Other DNA sequences of this sample code for an identical CDR3. This chain joins TRBV6-5 and TRBJ1-1; weak D call: TRBD1 (5 bases). This CDR3 is built from 12 residues. V was pared by 0 bases and J by 7 bases, with 6 bases between. Looked up from germline, CDR1 is MNHEY and CDR2 is SVGAGI. CDR3 coding DNA: TGTGCCAGCAGTTACTCGAGGGGTGAAGCTTTCTTT. It yields the protein CASSYSRGEAFF.

The chain combines TRBV5-8 with TRBJ2-5; D is possibly TRBD1 (6 bases). The germline CDR1 and CDR2 sequences are SGHTS and YDEGEE. This CDR3 is 15 amino acids long. Trimming removed 4 bases from V and 5 bases from J, with 18 bases in between. CDR3 sequence: CASSALQGRVETQYF. CDR3 coding DNA: TGTGCCAGCAGCGCCCTTCAGGGGAGAGTGGAGACCCAGTACTTC.

The J gene is TRBJ1-4, the V gene TRBV4-3; D may be TRBD1 (6 bases). Germline V lookup: CDR1 LGHNA, CDR2 YSLEER. This CDR3 comprises 17 residues. Trimming took off 0 bases at V and 2 bases at J, with 13 bases between the two ends. The CDR3 protein is CASSQDLPRGTNEKLFF. The CDR3 nucleotides are TGCGCCAGCAGCCAAGATCTTCCTAGGGGGACTAATGAAAAACTGTTTTTT.

Details on this clone: At one of its ends the junction is not consistent with the germline gene, which may arise from a read error. The V and J genes are TRBV7-7 and TRBJ2-7; 8 positions match TRBD2. The length of the CDR3 is 14 residues. CDR1 SSHAT and CDR2 FNYEAQ come from the germline V gene (reference sequence). The CDR3 reads CASSPLAASYEQYF. In DNA form, the CDR3 reads TGTGCTAGCAGTCCACTAGCGGCCTCCTACGAGCAGTACTTC. Supplemented by reference TRBV7-7 and TRBJ2-7, the full variable domain reads GAGVSQSPRYKVTKRGQDVTLRCDPISSHATLYWYQQALGQGPEFLTYFNYEAQPDKSGLPSDRFSAERPEGSISTLTIQRTEQRDSAMYRCASSPLAASYEQYFGPGTRLTVT.

V and J are TRBV7-6 and TRBJ1-2; D possibly corresponds to TRBD1 (6 bases). This CDR3 region has 13 residues. Germline-derived CDR1 and CDR2 are SGHVS and FNYEAQ. Between the trimmed V and J ends, which lost 3 bases and 4 bases, there was a span of 9 bases. The CDR3 region has the DNA TGTGCCAGCAGCTTTGGACAGCCCTATGGCTACACCTTC. It encodes CASSFGQPYGYTF.

The rearrangement uses TRBV28 and TRBJ1-3; D is possibly TRBD1 (6 bases). Per germline, CDR1 MDHEN and CDR2 SYDVKM. This CDR3 contains 15 residues. V was trimmed by 5 bases and J by 0 bases, leaving 11 bases between them. Here the CDR3 reads CASSPGQISGNTIYF. As DNA, the CDR3 is TGTGCCAGCAGTCCTGGACAGATCTCTGGAAACACCATATATTTT. Complete variable domain (other parts from reference TRBV28 and TRBJ1-3): DVKVTQSSRYLVKRTGEKVFLECVQDMDHENMFWYRQDPGLGLRLIYFSYDVKMKEKGDIPEGYSVSREKKERFSLILESASTNQTSMYLCASSPGQISGNTIYFGEGSWLTVV.

The chain employs TRBV5-1 and TRBJ1-4, with 7 bases identical to TRBD1. Germline V gives CDR1 SGHRS, CDR2 YFSETQ. J was trimmed by 5 bases and V by 7 bases; bases with no gene match: 11. CDR3 length: 15 residues. For the CDR3, the DNA is TGCGCCAGCCGAGGCCCGAAACAGGGGAATGAAAAACTGTTTTTT. Amino acids: CASRGPKQGNEKLFF. The full variable domain, in which reference TRBV5-1 and TRBJ1-4 provide the parts outside the CDR3, is KAGVTQTPRYLIKTRGQQVTLSCSPISGHRSVSWYQQTPGQGLQFLFEYFSETQRNKGNFPGRFSGRQFSNSRSEMNVSTLELGDSALYLCASRGPKQGNEKLFFGSGTQLSVL.

The chain carries TRBV5-1 and TRBJ2-5, with D possibly matching TRBD2 (5 bases). The CDR3 spans 14 residues. The V gene lost 4 bases and the J gene lost 5 bases, with 15 bases spanning the gap. Germline assignment: CDR1 SGHRS and CDR2 YFSETQ. CDR3 bases: TGCGCCAGCAGCCCGGGAAGGGTCGATGAGACCCAGTACTTC. Encoded protein: CASSPGRVDETQYF.

This chain connects TRBV14 to TRBJ1-2; D not certain. The CDR3 covers 14 residues. The germline gives CDR1 SGHDN, CDR2 FVKESK. The V end was cut by 0 bases, the J end by 1 base, with 6 bases between. The CDR3 coding sequence is TGTGCCAGCAGCCAAGATGGGAATAACTATGGCTACACCTTC. This codes for CASSQDGNNYGYTF.

The genes are TRBV7-9 and TRBJ1-5; the D is unclear. The CDR3 spans 17 residues. Germline V gives CDR1 SEHNR, CDR2 FQNEAQ (reference sequence). Trimming shortened V by 0 bases and J by 0 bases, and 12 bases separated the two germline ends. CDR3 in amino acids: CASSLAPGDYSNQPQHF. The CDR3 coding sequence is TGTGCCAGCAGCTTAGCGCCCGGGGATTATAGCAATCAGCCCCAGCATTTT.

The rearrangement uses TRBV10-3 and TRBJ2-5; 10 nucleotides align to TRBD1. With V trimmed by 8 bases and J by 4 bases, 4 bases remained unmatched. Germline values: CDR1 ENHRY, CDR2 SYGVKD. CDR3 size: 13 residues. CDR3 sequence reads: CAIGQGVSETQYF. For the CDR3, the DNA is TGTGCCATCGGACAGGGGGTTTCAGAGACCCAGTACTTC.

This chain connects TRBV27 to TRBJ1-6; 7 nucleotides agree with TRBD1. V trimming: 7 bases; J trimming: 7 bases; junction bases outside the gene matches: 7. Germline CDR1 is MNHEY and CDR2 is SMNVEV (reference sequence). This CDR3 has 14 amino acids. The CDR3 loop reads CASTRDSQNSPLHF. The CDR3 DNA is TGTGCCAGCACCCGGGACAGTCAAAATTCACCCCTCCACTTT.

This chain uses TRBV5-1 with TRBJ1-6; 10 positions agree with TRBD1. CDR1 and CDR2 (germline): SGHRS, YFSETQ. This CDR3 region has 14 residues. V dropped 4 bases and J dropped 10; count of bases not matched to a gene: 5. The CDR3 region is CASSPGQGHSPLHF. The CDR3, as DNA: TGCGCCAGCAGCCCGGGACAGGGGCACTCACCCCTCCACTTT.

CDR3 nucleotide sequence: TGTGCCAGCAGCCTGGGACAGGGCCTCTCAGACACTGAAGCTTTCTTT. This translates into CASSLGQGLSDTEAFF. The rearrangement links TRBV7-9 to TRBJ1-1; 9 bases agree with TRBD1. With V trimmed by 5 bases and J by 3 bases, 10 bases remained unmatched. Per the germline V gene, CDR1 is SEHNR and CDR2 is FQNEAQ (reference sequence). This CDR3 has 16 residues. Looking up the rest from reference TRBV7-9 and TRBJ1-1 gives the full variable domain: DTGVSQNPRHKITKRGQNVTFRCDPISEHNRLYWYRQTLGQGPEFLTYFQNEAQLEKSRLLSDRFSAERPKGSFSTLEIQRTEQGDSAMYLCASSLGQGLSDTEAFFGQGTRLTVV.

The V gene is TRBV19, the J gene TRBJ1-6; the D is unclear. The CDR3 length is 17 residues. Germline values: CDR1 LNHDA, CDR2 SQIVND (reference sequence). Trimming stripped 5 bases from V and 0 bases from J, with 14 bases between. The CDR3 here is CASSREPTSSYNSPLHF. The CDR3 nucleotides are TGTGCCAGTAGTCGTGAGCCGACGAGCTCCTATAATTCACCCCTCCACTTT.

A word on this clone: Other DNA sequences in the sample encode the same CDR3. The chain employs TRBV2 and TRBJ2-5; perhaps TRBD1 as D (8 bases). This CDR3 region has 13 residues. V lost 8 bases and J 5 bases, leaving 15 bases between the germline ends. The germline V gene encodes CDR1 SNHLY and CDR2 FYNNEI. The CDR3 region is CASSTQGGETQYF. DNA for the CDR3: TGTGCCAGCTCAACACAGGGGGGGGAGACCCAGTACTTC.

The chain couples TRBV6-5 to TRBJ2-5; TRBD1 matches 8 bases. The CDR3 is 15 amino acids. The V gene's germline CDR1 is MNHEY and CDR2 SVGAGI. V shed 5 bases and J 1 base; nucleotides not matched to a gene: 6. This chain's CDR3 is CASSKTGGPQETQYF. The CDR3 region has the DNA TGTGCCAGCAGTAAAACAGGGGGACCCCAAGAGACCCAGTACTTC.

The chain couples TRBV18 to TRBJ2-1; TRBD2 agrees at 11 bases. The CDR3 consists of 14 residues. V lost 6 bases to trimming and J lost 10 bases; unmatched junction nucleotides: 8. The germline V gene encodes CDR1 KGHSH and CDR2 LQKENI. The CDR3 DNA follows: TGTGCCAGCTCGCTAGCGGGGGGACCTCCGGAGCAGTTCTTC. Its protein product is CASSLAGGPPEQFF.

The rearrangement joins TRBV7-2 to TRBJ2-1, with 13 bases aligning to TRBD2. There are 17 residues in the CDR3. Germline lookup yields CDR1 SGHTA and CDR2 FQGNSA. V lost 6 bases, J lost 4 bases, and 9 bases stayed unmatched. The CDR3 here is CASSLLAGGPLYNEQFF. The CDR3 coding sequence is TGTGCCAGCAGTTTACTAGCGGGAGGGCCGTTATACAATGAGCAGTTCTTC.

This chain connects TRBV11-2 to TRBJ1-3; a weak D match, TRBD1 (5 bases). CDR1 and CDR2 from the germline V gene are SGHAT and FQNNGV. The ends were cut back, 4 bases at V and 0 bases at J, with 13 bases in the middle. The CDR3 has 16 residues. Written as DNA, the CDR3 is TGTGCCAGCAGCTCTTTGGGACGGAGCTCTGGAAACACCATATATTTT. The encoded protein is CASSSLGRSSGNTIYF. The full variable domain, with the rest looked up from reference TRBV11-2 and TRBJ1-3, is EAGVAQSPRYKIIEKRQSVAFWCNPISGHATLYWYQQILGQGPKLLIQFQNNGVVDDSQLPKDRFSAERLKGVDSTLKIQPAKLEDSAVYLCASSSLGRSSGNTIYFGEGSWLTVV.

The rearrangement joins TRBV18 to TRBJ2-2; weak D call: TRBD1 (5 bases). The CDR3 has 16 residues. Trimming left V 5 bases short and J 1 base short, with 14 bases between. Per germline, CDR1 KGHSH and CDR2 LQKENI. The chain's CDR3 is CASSSTGAKNTGELFF. As DNA, the CDR3 is TGTGCCAGCTCATCCACAGGAGCAAAGAACACCGGGGAGCTGTTTTTT.

The gene calls are TRBV29-1 and TRBJ1-2; D not resolved. Germline V gene data show CDR1 as SQVTM and CDR2 as ANQGSEA. V lost 5 bases, J lost 3 bases, and 10 bases lay in between. This CDR3 spans 12 amino acids. CDR3 in amino acids: CSVWYTDYGYTF. The DNA of the CDR3 is TGCAGCGTTTGGTACACTGACTATGGCTACACCTTC.

The chain links TRBV5-4 to TRBJ2-3; 12 bases are shared with TRBD2. The CDR3 runs to 15 residues. V lost 4 bases, J lost 6 bases, and 6 bases stayed unmatched. Germline-derived CDR1 and CDR2 are SGHNT and YYREEE (reference sequence). The CDR3 protein is CASSPGLAGRDTQYF. The CDR3 DNA is TGTGCCAGCAGCCCCGGACTAGCGGGAAGGGATACGCAGTATTTT.

This clone has a single count. J is TRBJ2-3 and V is TRBV5-1; 10 bases agree with TRBD1. This CDR3 has 15 residues. Unmatched junction bases numbered 3, after V lost 2 bases and J lost 3 bases. Germline CDR1 is SGHRS and CDR2 is YFSETQ. This chain's CDR3 is CASSFGGQGTDTQYF. The CDR3 DNA follows: TGCGCCAGCAGCTTCGGGGGACAGGGGACAGATACGCAGTATTTT.

The chain uses TRBV21-1 and TRBJ2-1; the table's D call, TRBD2, was not checked against the DNA. TRBV21-1 is termed a pseudogene. The CDR3 is 12 residues long. The CDR3 nucleotides read TGTGCCAGCAGCAAACGACGGGATGAGCAGTTCTTC. This gives the protein CASSKRRDEQFF.

The gene calls are TRBV25-1 and TRBJ2-3; TRBD1 or TRBD2 may be the D gene (5 bases each). CDR1 MGHDK and CDR2 SYGVNS come from the germline V gene. Trimming took 3 bases from V and 6 from J, leaving 25 bases between them. The CDR3 covers 18 residues. The CDR3 nucleotides read TGTGCCAGCAGTGACCCAGGCCGAACTATGAAGGGGACGGATACGCAGTATTTT. Translated: CASSDPGRTMKGTDTQYF. Full variable domain (missing parts from reference TRBV25-1 and TRBJ2-3): EADIYQTPRYLVIGTGKKITLECSQTMGHDKMYWYQQDPGMELHLIHYSYGVNSTEKGDLSSESTVSRIRTEHFPLTLESARPSHTSQYLCASSDPGRTMKGTDTQYFGPGTRLTVL.

V gene TRBV29-1 combines with J gene TRBJ2-5; D unresolved. Germline lookup yields CDR1 SQVTM and CDR2 ANQGSEA. Trimming removed 7 bases from V and 0 bases from J, with 15 bases in between. The CDR3 contains 14 residues. The CDR3 region has the DNA TGCAGCGCCGACCTCTGGCCAAACCAAGAGACCCAGTACTTC. Amino acid sequence: CSADLWPNQETQYF.

The CDR3 region is CASSSGEGNTIYF. The CDR3 DNA is TGTGCCAGCAGCTCGGGCGAGGGAAACACCATATATTTT. The chain joins TRBV7-8 to TRBJ1-3; D is ambiguous. V gave up 4 bases and J gave up 4 bases, with 8 bases separating them. This CDR3 is built from 13 residues. CDR1 and CDR2 (germline): SGHVS, FQNEAQ.

The rearrangement uses TRBV4-1 and TRBJ2-5; D is unclear. This CDR3 is 15 amino acids long. Germline V gene lookup returns CDR1 MGHRA and CDR2 YSYEKL. Trimming left V 0 bases short and J 2 bases short, with 10 bases between. The CDR3 reads CASSQDNGGQETQYF. The CDR3 coding sequence is TGCGCCAGCAGCCAAGATAATGGCGGTCAAGAGACCCAGTACTTC.

The chain carries TRBV11-2 and TRBJ2-1, with D unresolved. This CDR3 contains 17 residues. V lost 0 bases and J 5 bases, leaving 17 bases between the germline ends. Germline V lookup: CDR1 SGHAT, CDR2 FQNNGV. DNA for the CDR3: TGTGCCAGCAGCTTAGAGGGTATTATGCGGTGGAACAATGAGCAGTTCTTC. Protein sequence: CASSLEGIMRWNNEQFF. The full variable domain, its missing parts supplied by reference TRBV11-2 and TRBJ2-1, is EAGVAQSPRYKIIEKRQSVAFWCNPISGHATLYWYQQILGQGPKLLIQFQNNGVVDDSQLPKDRFSAERLKGVDSTLKIQPAKLEDSAVYLCASSLEGIMRWNNEQFFGPGTRLTVL.

V gene TRBV27 combines with J gene TRBJ2-7; the match to TRBD2 covers 10 bases. The CDR3 is 16 amino acids. CDR1 and CDR2 (germline): MNHEY, SMNVEV (reference sequence). J lost 2 bases, V lost 5 bases, and 9 bases had no gene match. The CDR3 here is CASSLRTSGKTYEQYF. The CDR3 DNA reads as TGTGCCAGCAGTCTCAGGACTAGCGGAAAAACCTACGAGCAGTACTTC.

The CDR3 sequence is CASSLGPLAGGSYEQYF. For the CDR3, the DNA is TGTGCCAGCAGCTTGGGGCCGCTAGCGGGAGGCTCCTACGAGCAGTACTTC. This chain joins TRBV5-6 and TRBJ2-7; 11 bases match TRBD2. The germline gives CDR1 SGHDT, CDR2 YYEEEE. Trimming at V came to 0 bases and at J to 0 bases, leaving 5 bases not matched to a gene. The CDR3 covers 17 residues.